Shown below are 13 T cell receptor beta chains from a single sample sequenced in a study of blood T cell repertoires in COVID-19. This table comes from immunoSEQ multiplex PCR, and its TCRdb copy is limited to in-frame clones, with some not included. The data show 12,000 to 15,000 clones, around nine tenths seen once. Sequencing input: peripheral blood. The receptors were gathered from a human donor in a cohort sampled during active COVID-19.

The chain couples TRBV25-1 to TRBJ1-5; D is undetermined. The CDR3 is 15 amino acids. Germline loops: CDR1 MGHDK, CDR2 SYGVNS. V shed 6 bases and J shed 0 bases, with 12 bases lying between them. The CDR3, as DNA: TGTGCCAGCAGCCCCGGTGCGGATAGCAATCAGCCCCAGCATTTT. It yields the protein CASSPGADSNQPQHF.

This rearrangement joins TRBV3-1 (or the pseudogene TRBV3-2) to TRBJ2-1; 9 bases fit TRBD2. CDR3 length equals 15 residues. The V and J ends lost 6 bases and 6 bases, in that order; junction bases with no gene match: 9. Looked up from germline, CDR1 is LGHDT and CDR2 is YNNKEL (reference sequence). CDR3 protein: CASSPRRGGRNEQFF. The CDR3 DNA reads TGTGCCAGCAGTCCGAGGCGGGGGGGCCGCAATGAGCAGTTCTTC.

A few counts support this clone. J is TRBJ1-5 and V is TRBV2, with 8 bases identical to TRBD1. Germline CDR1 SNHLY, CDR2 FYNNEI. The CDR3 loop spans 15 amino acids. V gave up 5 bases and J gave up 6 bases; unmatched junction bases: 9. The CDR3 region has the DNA TGTGCCAGCAGTCAGGACAGGGCCCAAGTTCAGCCCCAGCATTTT. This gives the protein CASSQDRAQVQPQHF. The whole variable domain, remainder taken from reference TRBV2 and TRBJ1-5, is EPEVTQTPSHQVTQMGQEVILRCVPISNHLYFYWYRQILGQKVEFLVSFYNNEISEKSEIFDDQFSVERPDGSNFTLKIRSTKLEDSAMYFCASSQDRAQVQPQHFGDGTRLSIL.

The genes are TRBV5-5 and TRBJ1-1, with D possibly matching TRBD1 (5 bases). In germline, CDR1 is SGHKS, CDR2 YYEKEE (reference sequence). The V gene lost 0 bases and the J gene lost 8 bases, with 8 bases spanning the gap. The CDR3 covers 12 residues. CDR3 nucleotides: TGTGCCAGCAGCTTGGGACAGATAGAAGCTTTCTTT. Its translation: CASSLGQIEAFF.

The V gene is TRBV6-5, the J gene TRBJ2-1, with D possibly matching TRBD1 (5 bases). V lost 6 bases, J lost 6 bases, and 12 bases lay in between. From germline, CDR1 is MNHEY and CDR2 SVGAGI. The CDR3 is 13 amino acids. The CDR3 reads CASRQGSGNEQFF. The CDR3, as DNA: TGTGCCAGCAGGCAGGGCTCGGGCAATGAGCAGTTCTTC.

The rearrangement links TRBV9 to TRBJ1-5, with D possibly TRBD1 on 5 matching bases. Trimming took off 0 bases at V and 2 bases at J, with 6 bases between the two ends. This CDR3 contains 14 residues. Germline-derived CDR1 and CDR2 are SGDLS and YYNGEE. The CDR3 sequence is CASSVEGGNQPQHF. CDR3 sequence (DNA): TGTGCCAGCAGCGTAGAAGGGGGCAATCAGCCCCAGCATTTT.

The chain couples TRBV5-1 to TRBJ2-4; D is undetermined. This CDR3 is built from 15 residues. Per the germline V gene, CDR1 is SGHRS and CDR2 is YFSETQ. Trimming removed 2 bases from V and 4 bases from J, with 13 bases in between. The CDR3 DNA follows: TGCGCCAGCAGCTTCACGGTCGATACTAAAAACATTCAGTACTTC. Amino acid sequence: CASSFTVDTKNIQYF.

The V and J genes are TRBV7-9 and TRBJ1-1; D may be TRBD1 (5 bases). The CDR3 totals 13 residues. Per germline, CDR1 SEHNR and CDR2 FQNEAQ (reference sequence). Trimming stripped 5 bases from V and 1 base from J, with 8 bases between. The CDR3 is CASSPRENTEAFF. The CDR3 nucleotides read TGTGCCAGCAGCCCCAGGGAGAACACTGAAGCTTTCTTT.

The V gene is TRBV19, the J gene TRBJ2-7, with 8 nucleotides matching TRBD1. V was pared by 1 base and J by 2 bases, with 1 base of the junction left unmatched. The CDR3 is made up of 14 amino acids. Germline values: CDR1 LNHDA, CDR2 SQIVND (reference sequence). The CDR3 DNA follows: TGTGCCAGTAGTATAGGGACAGGGCCCTACGAGCAGTACTTC. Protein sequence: CASSIGTGPYEQYF. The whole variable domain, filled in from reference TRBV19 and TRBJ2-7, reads DGGITQSPKYLFRKEGQNVTLSCEQNLNHDAMYWYRQDPGQGLRLIYYSQIVNDFQKGDIAEGYSVSREKKESFPLTVTSAQKNPTAFYLCASSIGTGPYEQYFGPGTRLTVT.

CDR3 sequence: CASKTGGEKLFF. DNA for the CDR3: TGTGCCAGCAAAACAGGGGGCGAAAAACTGTTTTTT. The chain joins TRBV28 to TRBJ1-4; 9 bases align to TRBD1. The CDR3 consists of 12 residues. Per the germline V gene, CDR1 is MDHEN and CDR2 is SYDVKM. Losses at the gene ends were 7 bases for V and 8 bases for J; bases not matched to a gene: 2.

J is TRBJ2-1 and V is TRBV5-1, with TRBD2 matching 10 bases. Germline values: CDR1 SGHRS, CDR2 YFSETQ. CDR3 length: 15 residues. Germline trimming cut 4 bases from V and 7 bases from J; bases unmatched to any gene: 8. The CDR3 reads CASSQERGGRNEQFF. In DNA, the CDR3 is TGCGCCAGCAGCCAAGAGCGGGGGGGCAGGAATGAGCAGTTCTTC.

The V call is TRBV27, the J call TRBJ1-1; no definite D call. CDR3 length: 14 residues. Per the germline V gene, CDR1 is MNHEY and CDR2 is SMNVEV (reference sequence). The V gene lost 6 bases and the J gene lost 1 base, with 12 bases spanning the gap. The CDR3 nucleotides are TGTGCCAGCAGGGCGGTCCCTGGGAACACTGAAGCTTTCTTT. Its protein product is CASRAVPGNTEAFF.

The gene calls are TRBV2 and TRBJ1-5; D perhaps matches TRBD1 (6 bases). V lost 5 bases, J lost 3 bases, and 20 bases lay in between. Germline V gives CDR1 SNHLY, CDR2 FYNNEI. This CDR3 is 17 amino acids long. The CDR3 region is CASSPSRGGAVNQPQHF. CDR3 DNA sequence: TGTGCCAGCAGTCCATCCCGGGGGGGGGCGGTCAATCAGCCCCAGCATTTT.